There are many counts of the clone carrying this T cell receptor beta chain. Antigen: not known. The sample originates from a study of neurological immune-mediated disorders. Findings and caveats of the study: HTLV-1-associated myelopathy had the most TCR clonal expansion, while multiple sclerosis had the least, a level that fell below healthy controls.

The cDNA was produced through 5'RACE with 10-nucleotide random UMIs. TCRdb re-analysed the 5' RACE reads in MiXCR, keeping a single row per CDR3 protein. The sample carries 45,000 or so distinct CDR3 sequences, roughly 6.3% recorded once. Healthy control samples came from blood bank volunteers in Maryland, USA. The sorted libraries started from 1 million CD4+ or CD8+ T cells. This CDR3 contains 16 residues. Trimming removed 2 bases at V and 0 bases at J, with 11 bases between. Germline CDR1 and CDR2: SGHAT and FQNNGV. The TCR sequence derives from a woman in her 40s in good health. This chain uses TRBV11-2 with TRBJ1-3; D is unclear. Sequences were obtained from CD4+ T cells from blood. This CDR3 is CASSLTVPSSGNTIYF. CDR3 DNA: TGTGCCAGCAGCTTAACAGTCCCAAGCTCTGGAAACACCATATATTTT. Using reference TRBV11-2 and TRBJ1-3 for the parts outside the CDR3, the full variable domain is EAGVAQSPRYKIIEKRQSVAFWCNPISGHATLYWYQQILGQGPKLLIQFQNNGVVDDSQLPKDRFSAERLKGVDSTLKIQPAKLEDSAVYLCASSLTVPSSGNTIYFGEGSWLTVV.